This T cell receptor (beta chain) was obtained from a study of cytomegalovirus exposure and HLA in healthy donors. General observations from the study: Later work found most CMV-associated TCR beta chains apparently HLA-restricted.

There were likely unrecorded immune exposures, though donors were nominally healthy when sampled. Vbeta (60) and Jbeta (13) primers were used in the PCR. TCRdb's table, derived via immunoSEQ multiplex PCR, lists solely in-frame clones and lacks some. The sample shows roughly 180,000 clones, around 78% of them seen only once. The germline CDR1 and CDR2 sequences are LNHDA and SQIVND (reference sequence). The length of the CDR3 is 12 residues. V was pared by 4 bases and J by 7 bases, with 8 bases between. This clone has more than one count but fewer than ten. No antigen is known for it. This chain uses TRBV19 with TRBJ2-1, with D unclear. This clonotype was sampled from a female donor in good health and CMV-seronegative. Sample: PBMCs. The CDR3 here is CASSNHWNEQFF. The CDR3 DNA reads TGTGCCAGTAGTAACCACTGGAATGAGCAGTTCTTC.